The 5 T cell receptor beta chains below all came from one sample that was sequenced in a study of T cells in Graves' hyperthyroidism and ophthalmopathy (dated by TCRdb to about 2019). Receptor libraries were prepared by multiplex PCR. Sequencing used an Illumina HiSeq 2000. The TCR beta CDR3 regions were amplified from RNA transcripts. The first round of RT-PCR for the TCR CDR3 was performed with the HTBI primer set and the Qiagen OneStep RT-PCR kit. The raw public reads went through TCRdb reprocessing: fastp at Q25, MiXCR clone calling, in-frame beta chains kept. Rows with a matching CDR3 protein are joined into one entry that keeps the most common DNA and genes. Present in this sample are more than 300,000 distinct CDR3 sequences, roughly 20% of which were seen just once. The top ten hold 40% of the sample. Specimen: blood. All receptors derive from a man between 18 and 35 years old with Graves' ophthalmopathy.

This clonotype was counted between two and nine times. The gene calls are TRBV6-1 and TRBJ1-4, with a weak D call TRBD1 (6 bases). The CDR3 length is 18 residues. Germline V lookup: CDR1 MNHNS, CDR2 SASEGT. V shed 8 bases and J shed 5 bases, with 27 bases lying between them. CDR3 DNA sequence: TGTGCCAGCTCGAGGGGACATCCCGACCTCGTCAAAAATGAAAAACTGTTTTTT. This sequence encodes CASSRGHPDLVKNEKLFF.

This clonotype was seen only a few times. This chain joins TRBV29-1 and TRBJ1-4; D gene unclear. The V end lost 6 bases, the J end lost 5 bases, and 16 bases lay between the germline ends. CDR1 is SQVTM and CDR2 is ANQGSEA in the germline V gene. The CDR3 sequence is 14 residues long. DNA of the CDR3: TGCAGCGTGGTAGACGGGGATTTCAATGAAAAACTGTTTTTT. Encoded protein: CSVVDGDFNEKLFF.

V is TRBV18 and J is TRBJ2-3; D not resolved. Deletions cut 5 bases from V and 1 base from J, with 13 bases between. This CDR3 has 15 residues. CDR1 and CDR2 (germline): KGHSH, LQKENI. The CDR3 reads CASSASIRGTDTQYF. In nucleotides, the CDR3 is TGTGCCAGCTCAGCCTCTATCCGTGGCACAGATACGCAGTATTTT.

This CDR3 reads CSADDRDGYTEAFF. CDR3 nucleotide sequence: TGCAGCGCCGACGACCGGGACGGCTACACTGAAGCTTTCTTT. J is TRBJ1-1 and V is TRBV29-1; possibly TRBD1 for D (5 bases). The CDR3 is made up of 14 amino acids. V lost 7 bases and J lost 3, with 18 bases in between. Germline values: CDR1 SQVTM, CDR2 ANQGSEA.

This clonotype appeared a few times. CDR3 in amino acids: CATSARTGVGTGELFF. The CDR3 region has the DNA TGTGCCACCAGTGCGAGGACAGGGGTAGGCACCGGGGAGCTGTTTTTT. This sequence joins TRBV24-1 and TRBJ2-2; 9 bases agree with TRBD1. The CDR3 has 16 residues. V trimming: 5 bases; J trimming: 4 bases; junction bases outside the gene matches: 7. CDR1 is KGHDR and CDR2 is SFDVKD in the germline V gene.